The entry below gives a single T cell receptor (beta chain) sequence along with its context. This clonotype came up many times. The antigen it binds to is not known. Within one base of it there is no much larger clone, and no base qualities were kept. The data are from a study of regulatory T cells in long-lasting Graves disease (dated by TCRdb to the early 2020s). A note on the overall study: Persistent Graves' disease was defined as antithyroid drug treatment for over 5 years with persistently positive TSH receptor autoantibodies. On average, persistent Graves' disease patients in the clinical cohort had been on antithyroid drugs for approximately ten years. The study was conducted in China and was registered as a clinical trial. A total of around 35 samples were covered by TCR sequencing, comprising approximately 13 persistent and around 20 newly diagnosed Graves' disease patients. This study used TCR sequencing and RNA sequencing of peripheral blood to compare persistent Graves' disease patients against newly diagnosed Graves' disease patients. General findings and caveats noted by the study authors: The authors acknowledged the small sample size as a limitation that may reduce accuracy. The study examined only peripheral blood because the primary lesion, thyroid tissue, could not be accessed. Sequencing and analysis were limited to the TCR beta chain. Compared with newly diagnosed patients, persistent Graves' disease patients had lower TCR Shannon entropy and fewer highly expanded clones, which suggests clonal expansion. More public clonotypes were shared among persistent patients (roughly 2,700) than among newly diagnosed patients (approximately 930).

The time point label, read with the paper, signifies: persistent/refractory GD, antithyroid drugs over 5 years with positive TRAb. RNA was extracted from PBMCs in TRIzol for both TCR sequencing and RNA sequencing. Graves' disease was diagnosed according to American Thyroid Association guidelines. Recruitment of patients was carried out at an endocrinology department in Xi'an, China. Each patient gave about 10 milliliters of peripheral blood, collected in an EDTA anticoagulant tube. Ficoll Paque Plus density gradient separation was used to isolate PBMCs, and no further T cell sorting was performed. An Agilent 2100 Bioanalyzer and agarose gel were used to assess RNA quality, and a NanoDrop 2000 was used to measure RNA concentration. The library was generated by multiplex PCR. The run used an Illumina HiSeq 4000. TCR beta libraries were built with iRepertoire HTBI primers and Arm-PCR amplification of CDR3 regions. Before sequencing, the PCR products went through gel purification. The paper's processing steps were these. A total of fewer than 80 TRBV and 14 TRBJ segments were identified across samples and were used for gene usage analysis of CDR3 amino acid clonotypes. Filtered high-quality paired reads were merged into contigs using COPE and FqMerger. BLAST was used to align contigs to IMGT TRBV, TRBD and TRBJ reference genes, with CDR3 defined following IMGT. Any clonotype with a frequency above 0.1% was counted as a highly expanded clone. Repertoire diversity was measured by Shannon entropy, and V-J evenness by the Gini coefficient. Public clonotypes were defined as clonotypes shared by more than one individual. TCRdb applied fastp at Q25 and MiXCR to the public reads, then kept only in-frame beta chains. For every CDR3 protein sequence, its rows merge into one entry that carries the most common genes and DNA. TCRdb assigned the V and J calls; the authors' analysis was not used. A total of 350,000 to 500,000 distinct CDR3 sequences appear in this sample, around 20% of them only once. The top ten clones comprise roughly an eighth of the sample.

Source: peripheral blood mononuclear cells (PBMCs), taken when the disease was refractory, from a patient treated with antithyroid drugs. This receptor was taken from a female donor with Graves disease.

The DNA sequence is as follows: TGCAGTGCTAGAGACGGGACTAGCGAATACGAGCAGTACTTC. Its amino acids are CSARDGTSEYEQYF. The chain employs TRBV20-1 and TRBJ2-7, with 10 junctional bases fitting TRBD2. The CDR3 spans 14 residues, from the cysteine through the phenylalanine. The retained sequence is limited to the CDR3, 42 bases, with the frame set at the first base. For CDR1 and CDR2, the germline V gene (reference sequence) lists DFQATT and SNEGSKA. After removal of 0 bases from V and 4 bases from J, the junction retains 3 bases not matched to a gene.